This T cell receptor beta chain comes out of a study of early T cells in non-severe SARS-CoV-2 infection. TCRdb analysed the 5' RACE reads with MiXCR anew, one entry per CDR3 protein. The data contain about 40,000 distinct CDR3 sequences, 4.7% of them singletons. This clonotype was counted at least ten times. The source of this sequence is an adult who was a healthcare worker with PCR-confirmed SARS-CoV-2 infection or an uninfected control (not recorded which). The material sequenced was whole blood.

The CDR3 bases are TGTGCCAGCAGCGTAGAGTATAGGGGTCTCACAGATACGCAGTATTTT. It encodes CASSVEYRGLTDTQYF. This chain links TRBV9 with TRBJ2-3, with D possibly matching TRBD1 (5 bases). Germline V CDR1 and CDR2: SGDLS, YYNGEE. The CDR3 totals 16 residues. Trimming took off 0 bases at V and 2 bases at J, with 13 bases between the two ends. The entire variable domain, with the rest obtained from reference TRBV9 and TRBJ2-3, is as follows: DSGVTQTPKHLITATGQRVTLRCSPRSGDLSVYWYQQSLDQGLQFLIQYYNGEERAKGNILERFSAQQFPDLHSELNLSSLELGDSALYFCASSVEYRGLTDTQYFGPGTRLTVL.